The rows below give T cell receptor beta chains drawn from one sample of a study of post-analysis software for immune sequencing data. A single record per CDR3 protein comes from TCRdb applying MiXCR to the PCR reads. The table has about 540,000 distinct CDR3 sequences, around a third seen once. The sequencing input was blood. Receptors were obtained from a girl aged 2-17 years with multiple sclerosis. Both conserved end residues are part of each CDR3. The D gene is left open where the match is weak.

>-|TRBV10-3|TRBJ2-7
CAISEISPGSGDEQYF
>TRBD1|TRBV20-1|-
CSASRQGGTYEQYF
>TRBD1|TRBV7-9|TRBJ1-5
CASSFEGANQPQHF
>TRBD1|TRBV5-1|TRBJ2-1
CASSWGDRGYNEQFF
>-|TRBV27|TRBJ2-7
CASSHQGSYEQYF
>-|TRBV6-1|TRBJ1-1
CASSAAFDTEAFF
>TRBD1|TRBV7-9|TRBJ2-7
CASSDSTGTRSYEQYF
>-|TRBV7-9|TRBJ2-1
CASSLRLPSYNEQFF
>TRBD2|TRBV19|TRBJ2-3
CASSAGVNTQYF
>-|TRBV7-2|TRBJ1-2
CASRFTGTNYGYTF
>TRBD2|TRBV20-1|TRBJ2-7
CSANSRGVSYEQYF
>-|TRBV6-5|TRBJ1-5
CASSLRHISNQPQHF
>-|TRBV9|TRBJ2-1
CASSPNLYNEKFF
>TRBD2|TRBV5-1|TRBJ2-5
CASSSGTTQGETQYF
>-|TRBV20-1|TRBJ1-5
CSANQGLNQPQHF
>TRBD2|TRBV20-1|TRBJ2-3
CSAVQAGSTDTQYF
>-|TRBV25-1|TRBJ1-6
CASSRDLGNSPLHF
>TRBD1|TRBV7-9|TRBJ1-2
CASSLGRQGLNYGYTF
>TRBD2|TRBV12-3/TRBV12-4|TRBJ2-3
CASSTTLAGGPTDTQYF
>-|TRBV12-3/TRBV12-4|TRBJ1-5
CASSRDGNQPQHF
>-|TRBV5-1|TRBJ2-3
CASSLVWQGTDTQYF
>-|TRBV6-6|TRBJ2-5
CASSYSIVGLETQYF
>-|TRBV6-5|TRBJ2-3
CASRDLGRSTDTQYF
>-|TRBV4-1|TRBJ1-5
CASRQGITGNQPQHF
>TRBD1|TRBV29-1|TRBJ1-2
CSAGTGIYGYTF
>-|TRBV2|TRBJ1-2
CASNRAPANYGYTF
>TRBD1|TRBV4-1|TRBJ1-1
CASSQTGTGKSTEAFF
>TRBD1|TRBV14|-
CASGQGPFYEQYF
>-|TRBV28|TRBJ2-3
CASSSPGERGTDTQYF
>-|TRBV2|TRBJ1-2
CASSEGTSFYGYTF
>-|TRBV4-1|TRBJ2-7
CASSQVFPILSEQYF
>TRBD1|TRBV5-1|TRBJ2-3
CASKDQGATDTQYF
>-|TRBV20-1|TRBJ2-1
CSARARGWSYNEQFF
>-|TRBV7-9|TRBJ1-4
CASSPTGPSEKLFF
>-|TRBV4-1|TRBJ1-2
CASRQATGGYTF
>-|TRBV28|TRBJ1-1
CASSLGETTEAFF
>TRBD2|TRBV5-6|TRBJ2-1
CASSPATRLAGSSYNEQFF
>TRBD1|TRBV15|TRBJ2-4
CATSPTGSSNIQYF
>-|TRBV7-3|TRBJ2-5
CASSLSRAETQYF
>-|TRBV5-1|TRBJ2-1
CASSRGPQGSGSEQFF
>-|TRBV20-1|TRBJ2-7
CSASRDGTYEQYF
>-|TRBV11-1|TRBJ2-3
CASSLPKTETSTDTQYF
>-|TRBV29-1|TRBJ2-3
CSVLGHSTGTQYF
>-|TRBV6-1|TRBJ2-2
CASSGGWGRTGELFF
>-|TRBV21-1|TRBJ1-1
CASSTRGRGNTEAFF
>TRBD2|TRBV3-1|TRBJ2-1
CASASPGLAGVSSYNEQFF
>TRBD2|TRBV20-1|TRBJ2-7
CSARGLAGASYEQYF
>-|TRBV29-1|TRBJ1-2
CSVETQRNGYTF
>-|TRBV7-8|TRBJ2-6
CASISVGSGANVLTF
>-|TRBV4-1|TRBJ1-5
CASRAAYSNQPQHF
>-|TRBV29-1|TRBJ2-1
CSVFGHKRSSEQFF
>-|TRBV12-3/TRBV12-4|TRBJ1-2
CASSPWSRANYGYTF
>TRBD1|TRBV5-6|-
CASSLRTGRTQETQYF
>-|TRBV29-1|TRBJ1-5
CSVDGGSNQPQHF
>-|TRBV29-1|TRBJ1-1
CSVEPEQGGGTEAFF